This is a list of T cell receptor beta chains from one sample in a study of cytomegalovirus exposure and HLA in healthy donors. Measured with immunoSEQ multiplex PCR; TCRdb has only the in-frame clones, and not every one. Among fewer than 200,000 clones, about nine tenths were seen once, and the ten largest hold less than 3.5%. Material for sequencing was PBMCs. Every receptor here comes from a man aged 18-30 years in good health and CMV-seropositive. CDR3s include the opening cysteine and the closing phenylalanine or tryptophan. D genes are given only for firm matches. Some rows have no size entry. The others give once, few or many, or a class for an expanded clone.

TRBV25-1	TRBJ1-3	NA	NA	CASTYGYGSGNTIYF	TGTGCCAGCACCTACGGGTATGGCTCTGGAAACACCATATATTTT
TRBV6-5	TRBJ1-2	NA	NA	CASRETENYGYTF	TGTGCCAGCAGGGAGACAGAGAACTATGGCTACACCTTC
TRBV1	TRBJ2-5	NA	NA	CTSDFGGGDQETQYF	TGCACCAGCGATTTCGGCGGGGGGGACCAAGAGACCCAGTACTTC
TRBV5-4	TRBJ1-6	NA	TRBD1	CASSQSRGAPYNSPLHF	TGTGCCAGCAGCCAATCCAGGGGGGCGCCTTATAATTCACCCCTCCACTTT
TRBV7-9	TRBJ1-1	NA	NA	CASMGPGAEAFF	TGTGCCAGCATGGGGCCGGGAGCTGAAGCTTTCTTT
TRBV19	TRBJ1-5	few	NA	CASSIITPNQPQHF	TGTGCCAGTAGTATTATAACACCCAATCAGCCCCAGCATTTT
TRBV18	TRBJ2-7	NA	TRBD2	CASSPLSSGGEQYF	TGTGCCAGCTCACCACTTTCCAGCGGGGGCGAGCAGTACTTC
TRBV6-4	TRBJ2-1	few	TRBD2	CASSDSSGEYNEQFF	TGTGCCAGCAGTGACTCGAGCGGGGAATACAATGAGCAGTTCTTC
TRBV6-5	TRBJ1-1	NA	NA	CASKKPGQNTEAFF	TGTGCCAGCAAAAAACCGGGACAGAACACTGAAGCTTTCTTT
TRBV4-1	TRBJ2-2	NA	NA	CASSQGDTYVNTGELFF	TGCGCCAGCAGCCAAGGCGACACGTACGTAAACACCGGGGAGCTGTTTTTT
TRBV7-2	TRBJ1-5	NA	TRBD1	CASSLGSGTGGQPQHF	TGTGCCAGCAGCTTAGGGTCCGGGACAGGGGGACAGCCCCAGCATTTT
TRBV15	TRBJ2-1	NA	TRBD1	CATSRGDRQEQFF	TGTGCCACCAGCAGAGGGGACAGACAAGAGCAGTTCTTC
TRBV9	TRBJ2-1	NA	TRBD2	CASSDQRGGRTYNEQFF	TGTGCCAGCAGCGACCAACGGGGGGGACGGACCTACAATGAGCAGTTCTTC
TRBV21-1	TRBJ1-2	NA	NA	CASSKGAIRGGYTF	TGTGCCAGCAGCAAAGGAGCAATCAGGGGTGGCTACACCTTC
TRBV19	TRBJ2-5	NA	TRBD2	CASSNSPTSGGEETQYF	TGTGCCAGTAGTAACAGCCCGACTAGCGGGGGCGAGGAGACCCAGTACTTC
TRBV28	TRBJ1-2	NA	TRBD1	CASSRSGRGKPNYGYTF	TGTGCCAGCAGCCGATCCGGCAGGGGGAAACCTAACTATGGCTACACCTTC
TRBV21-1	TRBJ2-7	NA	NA	CASSQQGGYEQYF	TGTGCCAGCAGCCAGCAGGGAGGCTACGAGCAGTACTTC
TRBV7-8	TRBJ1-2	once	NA	CASSLEAPGWTDYGYTF	TGTGCCAGCAGCTTAGAGGCCCCAGGGTGGACCGACTATGGCTACACCTTC
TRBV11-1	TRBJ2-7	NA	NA	CASSLERGYEQYF	TGTGCCAGCAGCTTAGAACGGGGCTACGAGCAGTACTTC
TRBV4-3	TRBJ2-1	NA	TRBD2	CASSQGGRVNEQFF	TGCGCCAGCAGCCAGGGGGGGAGGGTCAATGAGCAGTTCTTC
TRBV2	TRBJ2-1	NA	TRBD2	CASSEPRTNAETSGRDSYNEQFF	TGTGCCAGCAGTGAACCTCGAACGAACGCCGAGACTAGCGGGAGAGACTCCTACAATGAGCAGTTCTTC
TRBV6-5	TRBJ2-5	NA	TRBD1	CASSYSTARGRVTQYF	TGTGCCAGCAGTTACTCGACAGCCAGGGGGCGAGTGACCCAGTACTTC
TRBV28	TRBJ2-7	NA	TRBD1	CASSLLPQGVRHEQYF	TGTGCCAGCAGTTTATTACCACAGGGGGTCAGGCACGAGCAGTACTTC
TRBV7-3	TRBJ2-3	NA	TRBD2	CASSPGLALYPDTQYF	TGTGCCAGCAGCCCGGGACTAGCGCTCTATCCAGATACGCAGTATTTT
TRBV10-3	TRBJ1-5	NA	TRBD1	CAISESRGTAYQPQHF	TGTGCCATCAGTGAGTCGAGGGGGACAGCTTATCAGCCCCAGCATTTT
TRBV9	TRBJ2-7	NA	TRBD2	CASSVETSAEQYF	TGTGCCAGCAGCGTAGAAACTAGCGCTGAGCAGTACTTC
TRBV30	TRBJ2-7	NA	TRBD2	CAWSVRAGVGHEQYF	TGTGCCTGGAGTGTACGAGCGGGGGTGGGGCACGAGCAGTACTTC
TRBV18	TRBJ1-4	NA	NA	CASYLGRDEEKLFF	TGTGCCAGCTACCTAGGGAGGGATGAGGAAAAACTGTTTTTT
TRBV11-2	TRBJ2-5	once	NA	CASSLGAGETQYF	TGTGCCAGCAGCTTAGGGGCAGGGGAGACCCAGTACTTC
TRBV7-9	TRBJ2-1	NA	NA	CASSATRVYEQFF	TGTGCCAGCAGCGCTACCCGCGTATATGAGCAGTTCTTC
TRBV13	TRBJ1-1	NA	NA	CASSLGHPNTEAFF	TGTGCCAGCAGCTTAGGACACCCAAACACTGAAGCTTTCTTT
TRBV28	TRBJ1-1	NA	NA	CASSFTFVAGAMNTEAFF	TGTGCCAGCAGTTTTACGTTCGTGGCAGGGGCCATGAACACTGAAGCTTTCTTT
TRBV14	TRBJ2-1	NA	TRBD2	CASSIRTRGYNEQFF	TGTGCCAGCAGCATCAGGACTAGGGGCTACAATGAGCAGTTCTTC
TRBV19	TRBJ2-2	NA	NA	CASSIGGRLTGELFF	TGTGCCAGTAGTATAGGGGGGAGGCTGACCGGGGAGCTGTTTTTT
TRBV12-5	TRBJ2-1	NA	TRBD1	CASGAGQGPYNEQFF	TGTGCTAGTGGCGCGGGACAGGGGCCTTACAATGAGCAGTTCTTC
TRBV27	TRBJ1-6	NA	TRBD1	CASRRPGTGYSPLHF	TGTGCCAGCAGGAGACCCGGGACAGGGTATTCACCCCTCCACTTT
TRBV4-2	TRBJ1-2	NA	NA	CASSQLTFNYGYTF	TGTGCCAGCAGCCAATTGACATTTAACTATGGCTACACCTTC
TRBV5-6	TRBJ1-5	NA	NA	CASSLVPGEGNQPQHF	TGTGCCAGCAGCTTGGTGCCAGGGGAAGGCAATCAGCCCCAGCATTTT
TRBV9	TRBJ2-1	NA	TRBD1	CASGRQGYEQFF	TGTGCCAGCGGCAGACAGGGCTATGAGCAGTTCTTC
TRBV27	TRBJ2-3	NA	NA	CASSTTSIYTQYF	TGTGCCAGCAGTACTACTAGCATATATACGCAGTATTTT
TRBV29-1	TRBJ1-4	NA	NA	CSVGGQPNEKLFF	TGCAGCGTTGGTGGACAGCCTAATGAAAAACTGTTTTTT
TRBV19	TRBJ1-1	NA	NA	CASRDRKMNTEAFF	TGTGCCAGTAGGGACAGAAAGATGAACACTGAAGCTTTCTTT
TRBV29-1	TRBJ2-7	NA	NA	CSVEDGMGRSYEQYF	TGCAGCGTTGAAGACGGAATGGGGAGGTCCTACGAGCAGTACTTC
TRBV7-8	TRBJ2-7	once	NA	CASSQKFTDRIYEQYF	TGTGCCAGCAGCCAAAAATTCACGGACAGAATCTACGAGCAGTACTTC
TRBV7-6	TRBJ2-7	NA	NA	CASSLGQTLSSYEQYF	TGTGCCAGCAGCTTAGGTCAGACTCTGAGCTCCTACGAGCAGTACTTC
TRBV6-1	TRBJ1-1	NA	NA	CASSARADEAFF	TGTGCCAGCAGTGCCCGAGCTGATGAAGCTTTCTTT
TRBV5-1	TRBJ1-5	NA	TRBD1	CASSLAGGGQPQHF	TGCGCCAGCAGCCTTGCAGGGGGCGGTCAGCCCCAGCATTTT
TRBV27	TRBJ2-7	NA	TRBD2	CASSLFRPGLAGGPSYEQYF	TGTGCCAGCAGTCTCTTCCGTCCGGGACTAGCGGGAGGGCCATCCTACGAGCAGTACTTC
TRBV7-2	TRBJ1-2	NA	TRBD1	CASLGGQGGGYTF	TGTGCCAGCTTAGGGGGCCAGGGAGGCGGCTACACCTTC
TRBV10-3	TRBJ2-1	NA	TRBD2	CAISDPAGGRGDNEQFF	TGTGCCATCAGTGATCCAGCGGGGGGGCGGGGAGACAATGAGCAGTTCTTC